The 15 T cell receptor beta chains reported below all come from one sample, sequenced in a study of patients and donors after allogeneic stem cell transplantation. Via MiXCR, TCRdb re-called the RT-PCR reads, giving one row per CDR3 protein. Here the sample spans about 230,000 distinct CDR3 sequences, 13% to 15% being singletons. The sequencing sample was made of blood, either unsorted or a sorted T cell fraction (not recorded which). The receptors here all came from a human donor who was either an allogeneic HSCT recipient or a stem cell or donor lymphocyte infusion donor (not recorded which). It is not recorded whose cells these are; they may come from a transplant donor.

In its sample, this clonotype was seen a few times. The chain couples TRBV18 to TRBJ2-5; the D gene is possibly TRBD1 (6 bases). CDR3 length equals 14 residues. Germline V CDR1 and CDR2: KGHSH, LQKENI. Between the trimmed V and J ends, which lost 1 base and 5 bases, there was a span of 11 bases. CDR3 loop: CASSPQGVGETQYF. The CDR3 coding sequence is TGTGCCAGCTCACCACAGGGGGTCGGGGAGACCCAGTACTTC.

Only one count was recorded for this clonotype. This chain joins TRBV27 and TRBJ1-2; 8 bases map to TRBD1. Germline assignment: CDR1 MNHEY and CDR2 SMNVEV (reference sequence). The ends lost 2 bases at V and 2 bases at J; junction bases unmatched: 4. The CDR3 consists of 15 residues. CDR3: CASSLGRGLNYGYTF. CDR3 coding DNA: TGTGCCAGCAGTTTAGGCAGGGGGCTGAACTATGGCTACACCTTC.

This clonotype was detected ten times or more. The V call is TRBV9, the J call TRBJ1-5; D gene unclear. The CDR3 spans 13 residues. Trimming removed 0 bases from V and 7 bases from J, with 8 bases in between. CDR1 SGDLS and CDR2 YYNGEE come from the germline V gene. This chain's CDR3 is CASSVAEGQPQHF. CDR3 nucleotide sequence: TGTGCCAGCAGCGTAGCGGAGGGACAGCCCCAGCATTTT.

This clonotype turned up a few times. The chain links TRBV20-1 to TRBJ2-5; a weak D match, TRBD1 (6 bases). Looked up from germline, CDR1 is DFQATT and CDR2 is SNEGSKA (reference sequence). The V and J ends lost 6 bases and 2 bases respectively, with 13 bases between them. The CDR3 spans 13 residues. The CDR3 sequence is CSAHGQRQETQYF. The CDR3 DNA reads as TGCAGTGCGCATGGACAGAGGCAAGAGACCCAGTACTTC.

V is TRBV7-9 and J is TRBJ2-7, with a weak D call TRBD2 (6 bases). Germline values: CDR1 SEHNR, CDR2 FQNEAQ (reference sequence). Trimming cost V 8 bases and J 6 bases, with 20 bases left between them. The CDR3 sequence is 14 residues long. DNA for the CDR3: TGTGCCAGCTCCCCTTCCGGGGGAGTGTCCGAGCAGTACTTC. It is translated as CASSPSGGVSEQYF.

V usage is TRBV20-1 and J usage is TRBJ2-5; TRBD2 might be the D (5 bases). V gave up 6 bases and J gave up 3 bases, with 17 bases separating them. The CDR3 covers 14 residues. Germline V CDR1 and CDR2: DFQATT, SNEGSKA (reference sequence). In nucleotides, the CDR3 is TGCAGTGCCACCCACTTCTCCGGGGAAGAGACCCAGTACTTC. This translates into CSATHFSGEETQYF.

This clonotype was detected many times. The chain employs TRBV5-1 and TRBJ1-1; 8 positions match TRBD1. The CDR3 spans 15 residues. The germline V gene encodes CDR1 SGHRS and CDR2 YFSETQ. V lost 0 bases and J lost 1; bases outside the gene matches: 2. The DNA of the CDR3 is TGCGCCAGCAGCTTGGACGGACAGGGGAACACTGAAGCTTTCTTT. The encoded protein is CASSLDGQGNTEAFF.

The gene calls are TRBV5-1 and TRBJ2-3, with 13 bases lining up with TRBD2. The CDR3 is 17 amino acids. Germline CDR1 SGHRS, CDR2 YFSETQ. V lost 4 bases to trimming and J lost 4 bases; unmatched junction nucleotides: 9. The DNA of the CDR3 is TGCGCCAGCAGCCCGGGACTAGCGGGATCAGACGCAGATACGCAGTATTTT. Protein product: CASSPGLAGSDADTQYF.

V gene TRBV5-1 combines with J gene TRBJ2-7; D is perhaps TRBD2 (6 bases). V was clipped by 1 base and J by 2 bases, with 13 bases between them. Germline V lookup: CDR1 SGHRS, CDR2 YFSETQ. The CDR3 runs to 15 residues. The CDR3 loop reads CASSLKGTGPYEQYF. CDR3 DNA: TGCGCCAGCAGCTTGAAAGGGACTGGACCCTACGAGCAGTACTTC.

In this sample, this clonotype turned up a few times. This rearrangement joins TRBV12-3 or TRBV12-4 to TRBJ2-1; 8 bases match TRBD1. The CDR3 has 15 amino acids. J gave up 2 bases and V 2 bases, and 2 bases lay outside the gene matches. CDR3 protein: CASSLNRGAYNEQFF. The CDR3 nucleotides read TGTGCCAGCAGTTTAAACAGGGGGGCCTACAATGAGCAGTTCTTC.

This clonotype has only a few counts. CDR3 protein: CASSIGASGSLSYNEQFF. The CDR3 DNA reads TGTGCCAGTAGTATTGGGGCTAGCGGCTCCTTGTCCTACAATGAGCAGTTCTTC. This chain connects TRBV19 to TRBJ2-1, with 7 bases that match TRBD2. The germline V gene encodes CDR1 LNHDA and CDR2 SQIVND (reference sequence). The CDR3 has 18 residues. Trimming at V came to 3 bases and at J to 1 base, leaving 12 bases not matched to a gene.

This clonotype occurred a few times. The chain's CDR3 is CASSPASGGRNFYEQYF. Here the CDR3 DNA reads TGTGCCAGCTCACCTGCTAGCGGGGGGAGAAACTTCTACGAGCAGTACTTC. The chain uses TRBV18 and TRBJ2-7; 11 bases are shared with TRBD2. The length of the CDR3 is 17 residues. V lost 3 bases to trimming and J lost 3 bases; unmatched junction nucleotides: 10. Germline CDR1 KGHSH, CDR2 LQKENI.

In its sample, this clonotype was seen many times. The J gene is TRBJ1-2, the V gene TRBV6-1; TRBD1 is a possible D gene (6 bases). Trimming shortened V by 6 bases and J by 0 bases, and 20 bases separated the two germline ends. The CDR3 is 17 residues long. CDR1 is MNHNS and CDR2 is SASEGT in the germline V gene. CDR3: CASRPRPRGTSNYGYTF. Here the CDR3 DNA reads TGTGCCAGCAGACCCCGGCCCAGGGGCACCTCTAACTATGGCTACACCTTC.

This chain connects TRBV3-1 to TRBJ2-7, with 13 bases lining up with TRBD2. Germline lookup yields CDR1 LGHDT and CDR2 YNNKEL (reference sequence). V was pared by 4 bases and J by 0 bases, with 9 bases of the junction left unmatched. This CDR3 contains 18 residues. CDR3 sequence reads: CASSLTSGGARSSYEQYF. CDR3 sequence (DNA): TGTGCCAGCAGCCTTACTAGCGGGGGGGCTAGAAGCTCCTACGAGCAGTACTTC.

Only a few counts were recorded for this clonotype. The chain links TRBV28 to TRBJ1-2, with 8 bases that match TRBD1. J was trimmed by 4 bases and V by 5 bases; bases with no gene match: 3. Germline V gives CDR1 MDHEN, CDR2 SYDVKM. The CDR3 is 13 residues long. CDR3 residues: CASSVDRGYGYTF. CDR3 bases: TGTGCCAGCAGTGTCGACAGGGGCTATGGCTACACCTTC.